What follows describes a single TCR beta chain. Everyone who took part was roughly 18 to 90 years old, and they came from 20 to 25 US areas. The method was immunoSEQ multiplex PCR; TCRdb's version includes in-frame clones alone and lacks a portion of them. The top ten hold 2% to 3% of the sample, which has 200,000 to 300,000 clones, approximately 86% seen once. The sample originates from a study of blood T cell repertoires in COVID-19. On the study more broadly: Italy, Spain and the United States were the sources of the convalescent and acute COVID-19 samples. PBMCs, B-cell-depleted T cells, or T cells were the source of the cDNA or gDNA that made up the material.

CDR1 is LNHDA, CDR2 SQIVND, per germline (reference sequence). The V and J ends lost 4 bases and 3 bases respectively, with 14 bases between them. The CDR3 sequence is 15 residues long. The sample was PBMCs or T cells enriched from blood (not recorded which). The receptor's source is a woman aged 25 to 39 with acute COVID-19. The chain links TRBV19 to TRBJ2-3; perhaps TRBD2 as D (5 bases). The CDR3 sequence is CASSSQAERTDTQYF. CDR3 nucleotides: TGTGCCAGTAGTAGCCAAGCGGAGAGGACAGATACGCAGTATTTT.